The rows below give T cell receptor beta chains drawn from one sample of a study of graft-versus-host responses after intestinal transplantation. Clones were read by immunoSEQ multiplex PCR, and TCRdb kept only the in-frame ones, dropping some. The sample has about 59,000 clones; approximately 94% are singletons. Their recognized antigens are unknown. The sequenced sample was unstimulated CD4+ T cells sorted from spleen or lymph node cells, obtained before transplant. These receptors were collected from a human donor who was the organ donor for an intestinal transplant. Both conserved end residues are part of each CDR3. The order of the fields is J gene, V gene, D gene, clone size, CDR3 length, CDR3 DNA, CDR3 protein. A D gene is named only where the DNA matches it firmly. Clone size is given for some rows only: seen once, a few or many times, or a class if the clone is expanded.

>TRBJ2-5|TRBV7-2|-|-|11
TGTGCCAGCAGCTTTGGAGAGACCCAGTACTTC
CASSFGETQYF
>TRBJ2-3|TRBV7-9|TRBD2|-|18
TGTGCCAGCAGCGCACTAGCGGGGGACCTGCCTAGCACAGATACGCAGTATTTT
CASSALAGDLPSTDTQYF
>TRBJ1-1|TRBV29-1|-|-|13
TGCAGCGTTCACGGACTTGTGAACACTGAAGCTTTCTTT
CSVHGLVNTEAFF
>TRBJ2-1|TRBV4-2|TRBD2|-|20
TGTGCCAGCAGCCAAGACCCGCTAGCGGGGGCTAGAAAAGGGGGCAATGAGCAGTTCTTC
CASSQDPLAGARKGGNEQFF
>TRBJ2-3|TRBV7-8|TRBD2|-|17
TGTGCCAGCAGCCTCCAACCGCGGGTAGCGGGGGGAGATACGCAGTATTTT
CASSLQPRVAGGDTQYF
>TRBJ1-5|TRBV19|TRBD1|-|16
TGTGCCAGTAGTATAAGGACAGGGGGCATTAATCAGCCCCAGCATTTT
CASSIRTGGINQPQHF
>TRBJ1-1|TRBV4-2|-|once|19
TGTGCCAGCAGCCAAGATCGGTCAGGGATCCCCCTTCGTAGCACTGAAGCTTTCTTT
CASSQDRSGIPLRSTEAFF
>TRBJ2-7|TRBV18|-|-|11
TGTGCCAGCTCTCCAGGGTACGAGCAGTACTTC
CASSPGYEQYF
>TRBJ2-3|TRBV5-6|TRBD1|-|15
TGTGCCAGCCGAACCCCCGGGACAGGGGGAGATACGCAGTATTTT
CASRTPGTGGDTQYF
>TRBJ2-5|TRBV19|-|-|12
TGTGCCAGTAGTGCCCGTGGGGGGACCCAGTACTTC
CASSARGGTQYF
>TRBJ2-1|TRBV2|TRBD2|-|15
TGTGCCAGCAGGGGTACTAGCGGGGGCTACAATGAGCAGTTCTTC
CASRGTSGGYNEQFF
>TRBJ2-6|TRBV5-4|-|-|15
TGTGCCAGCAGCGGGGACCCTACTGGGGCCAACGTCCTGACTTTC
CASSGDPTGANVLTF
>TRBJ2-1|TRBV5-1|TRBD2|-|12
TGCGCCAGCAGCTGGGAGGGGTTTGAGCAGTTCTTC
CASSWEGFEQFF
>TRBJ1-2|TRBV7-2|TRBD1|-|16
TGTGCCAGCAGCTTAGATTCGGGGGACAGGTCCTATGGCTACACCTTC
CASSLDSGDRSYGYTF